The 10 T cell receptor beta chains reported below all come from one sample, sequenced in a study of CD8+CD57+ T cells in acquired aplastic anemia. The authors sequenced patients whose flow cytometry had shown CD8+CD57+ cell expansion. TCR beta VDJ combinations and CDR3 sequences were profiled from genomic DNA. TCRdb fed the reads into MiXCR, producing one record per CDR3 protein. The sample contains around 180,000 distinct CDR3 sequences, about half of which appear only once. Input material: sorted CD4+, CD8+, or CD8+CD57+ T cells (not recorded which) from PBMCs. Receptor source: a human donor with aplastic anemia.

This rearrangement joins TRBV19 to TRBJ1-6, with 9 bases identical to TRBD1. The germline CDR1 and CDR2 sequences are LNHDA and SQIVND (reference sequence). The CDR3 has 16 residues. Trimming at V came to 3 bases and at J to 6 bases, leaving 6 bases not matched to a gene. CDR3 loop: CASSIAGTGINSPLHF. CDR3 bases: TGTGCCAGTAGTATTGCCGGGACAGGGATTAATTCACCCCTCCACTTT. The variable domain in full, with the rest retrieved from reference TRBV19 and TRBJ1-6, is DGGITQSPKYLFRKEGQNVTLSCEQNLNHDAMYWYRQDPGQGLRLIYYSQIVNDFQKGDIAEGYSVSREKKESFPLTVTSAQKNPTAFYLCASSIAGTGINSPLHFGNGTRLTVT.

The CDR3: CSVTSPGYEQYF. The CDR3 region has the DNA TGCAGCGTCACCTCCCCAGGTTACGAGCAGTACTTC. The V call is TRBV29-1, the J call TRBJ2-7; the D is unclear. With 6 bases removed from V and 4 bases from J, the gap between germline ends came to 13 bases. There are 12 residues in the CDR3. Per germline, CDR1 SQVTM and CDR2 ANQGSEA.

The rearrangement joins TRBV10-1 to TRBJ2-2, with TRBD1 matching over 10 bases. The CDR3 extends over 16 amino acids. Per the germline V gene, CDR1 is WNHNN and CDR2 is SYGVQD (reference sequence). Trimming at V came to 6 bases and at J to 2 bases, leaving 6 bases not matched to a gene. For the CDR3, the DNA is TGCGCCAGCAGAAGAGGACAGGGGGGTAACACCGGGGAGCTGTTTTTT. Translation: CASRRGQGGNTGELFF.

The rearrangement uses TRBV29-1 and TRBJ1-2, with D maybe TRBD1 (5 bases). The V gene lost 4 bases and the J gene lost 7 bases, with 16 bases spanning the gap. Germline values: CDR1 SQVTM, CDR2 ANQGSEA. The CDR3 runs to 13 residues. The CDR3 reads CSVGGDAVSGYTF. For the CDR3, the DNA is TGCAGCGTTGGAGGGGACGCCGTCAGTGGCTACACCTTC.

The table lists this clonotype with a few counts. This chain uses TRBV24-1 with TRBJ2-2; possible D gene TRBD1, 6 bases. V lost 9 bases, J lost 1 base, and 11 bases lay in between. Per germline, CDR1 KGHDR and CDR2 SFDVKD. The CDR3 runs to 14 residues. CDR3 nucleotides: TGTGCCACCTCCGGGACACAGAACACCGGGGAGCTGTTTTTT. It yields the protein CATSGTQNTGELFF.

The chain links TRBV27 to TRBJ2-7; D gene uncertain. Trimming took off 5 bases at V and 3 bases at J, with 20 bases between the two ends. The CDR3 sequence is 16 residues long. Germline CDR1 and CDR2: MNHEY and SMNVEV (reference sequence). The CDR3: CASSLSGVTTFYEQYF. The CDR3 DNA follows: TGTGCCAGCAGTCTCTCAGGAGTAACTACTTTCTACGAGCAGTACTTC.

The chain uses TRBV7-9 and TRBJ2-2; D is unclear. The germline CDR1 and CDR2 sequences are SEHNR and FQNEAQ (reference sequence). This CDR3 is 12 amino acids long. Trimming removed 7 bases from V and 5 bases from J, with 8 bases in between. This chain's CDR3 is CASTSRTGELFF. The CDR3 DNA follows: TGTGCCAGCACCTCCCGGACCGGGGAGCTGTTTTTT. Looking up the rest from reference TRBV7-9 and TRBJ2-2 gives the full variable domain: DTGVSQNPRHKITKRGQNVTFRCDPISEHNRLYWYRQTLGQGPEFLTYFQNEAQLEKSRLLSDRFSAERPKGSFSTLEIQRTEQGDSAMYLCASTSRTGELFFGEGSRLTVL.

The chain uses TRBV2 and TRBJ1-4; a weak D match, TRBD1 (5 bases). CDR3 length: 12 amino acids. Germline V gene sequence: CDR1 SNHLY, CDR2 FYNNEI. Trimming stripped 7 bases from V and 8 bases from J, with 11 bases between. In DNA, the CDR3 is TGTGCCAGCAATATGGAGGGGGAAAAACTGTTTTTT. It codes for CASNMEGEKLFF.

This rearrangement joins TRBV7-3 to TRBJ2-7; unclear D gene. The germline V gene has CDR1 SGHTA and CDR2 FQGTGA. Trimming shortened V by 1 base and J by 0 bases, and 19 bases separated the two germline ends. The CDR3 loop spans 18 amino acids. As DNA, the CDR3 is TGTGCCAGCAGCTTAAAGTCGGTCGTTCCCCCAAGCTCCTACGAGCAGTACTTC. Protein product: CASSLKSVVPPSSYEQYF.

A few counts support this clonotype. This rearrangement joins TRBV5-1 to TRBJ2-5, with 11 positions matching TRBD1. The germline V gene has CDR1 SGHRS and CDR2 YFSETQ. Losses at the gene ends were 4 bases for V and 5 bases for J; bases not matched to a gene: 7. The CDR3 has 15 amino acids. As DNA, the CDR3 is TGCGCCAGCAGCGTGTGGGACAGGGGGAAGGAGACCCAGTACTTC. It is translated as CASSVWDRGKETQYF.